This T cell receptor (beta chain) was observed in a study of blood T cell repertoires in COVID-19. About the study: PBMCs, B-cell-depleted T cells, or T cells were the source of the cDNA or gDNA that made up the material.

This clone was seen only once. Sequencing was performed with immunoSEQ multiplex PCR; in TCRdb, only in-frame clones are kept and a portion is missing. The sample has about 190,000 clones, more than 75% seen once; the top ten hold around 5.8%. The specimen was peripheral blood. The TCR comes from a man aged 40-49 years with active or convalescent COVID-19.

CDR3 bases: TGTGCCAGCAGTTACTCACAGATAGACTCTGGAAACACCATATATTTT. Translating it yields CASSYSQIDSGNTIYF. The chain couples TRBV6-5 to TRBJ1-3, with no clear D. The germline V and J ends were trimmed by 0 bases and 0 bases, with 9 bases remaining between them. The germline CDR1 and CDR2 sequences are MNHEY and SVGAGI. The CDR3 spans 16 residues.